This T cell receptor beta chain is from a study of a mutant IDH1 vaccine in newly diagnosed glioma. Study overall: Patients had eight vaccinations, in weeks 1, 3, 5, 7, 11, 15, 19 and 23. Patients previously underwent radiotherapy, temozolomide, or both, and most underwent both. Study-level results: Immune responses arising from the vaccine appeared in about 92% of patients.

Worth noting for this clone: Its antigen remains unknown.

V shed 6 bases and J shed 3 bases, with 8 bases lying between them. The CDR3 totals 11 residues. Germline lookup yields CDR1 DFQATT and CDR2 SNEGSKA (reference sequence). Time point denoted: week 5, during vaccination. A 20-mer mutant IDH1 peptide at 300 ug was injected subcutaneously with topical imiquimod. New astrocytomas of WHO grade 3 or 4 that were IDH1-mutant and ATRX-lost were found in the donors. Here immunoSEQ multiplex PCR was the method, and the copy in TCRdb shows in-frame clones only, minus some. The sample holds over 50,000 clones, 70% to 90% seen once. This receptor was identified in a man younger than 40 with glioma. The sequencing here drew on PBMCs, taken from a glioma patient whose treatment included an IDH1 peptide vaccine. The chain couples TRBV20-1 to TRBJ1-1; a weak D match, TRBD1 (5 bases). CDR3 nucleotides: TGCAGTGCAGGGGCCTACACTGAAGCTTTCTTT. This sequence encodes CSAGAYTEAFF.